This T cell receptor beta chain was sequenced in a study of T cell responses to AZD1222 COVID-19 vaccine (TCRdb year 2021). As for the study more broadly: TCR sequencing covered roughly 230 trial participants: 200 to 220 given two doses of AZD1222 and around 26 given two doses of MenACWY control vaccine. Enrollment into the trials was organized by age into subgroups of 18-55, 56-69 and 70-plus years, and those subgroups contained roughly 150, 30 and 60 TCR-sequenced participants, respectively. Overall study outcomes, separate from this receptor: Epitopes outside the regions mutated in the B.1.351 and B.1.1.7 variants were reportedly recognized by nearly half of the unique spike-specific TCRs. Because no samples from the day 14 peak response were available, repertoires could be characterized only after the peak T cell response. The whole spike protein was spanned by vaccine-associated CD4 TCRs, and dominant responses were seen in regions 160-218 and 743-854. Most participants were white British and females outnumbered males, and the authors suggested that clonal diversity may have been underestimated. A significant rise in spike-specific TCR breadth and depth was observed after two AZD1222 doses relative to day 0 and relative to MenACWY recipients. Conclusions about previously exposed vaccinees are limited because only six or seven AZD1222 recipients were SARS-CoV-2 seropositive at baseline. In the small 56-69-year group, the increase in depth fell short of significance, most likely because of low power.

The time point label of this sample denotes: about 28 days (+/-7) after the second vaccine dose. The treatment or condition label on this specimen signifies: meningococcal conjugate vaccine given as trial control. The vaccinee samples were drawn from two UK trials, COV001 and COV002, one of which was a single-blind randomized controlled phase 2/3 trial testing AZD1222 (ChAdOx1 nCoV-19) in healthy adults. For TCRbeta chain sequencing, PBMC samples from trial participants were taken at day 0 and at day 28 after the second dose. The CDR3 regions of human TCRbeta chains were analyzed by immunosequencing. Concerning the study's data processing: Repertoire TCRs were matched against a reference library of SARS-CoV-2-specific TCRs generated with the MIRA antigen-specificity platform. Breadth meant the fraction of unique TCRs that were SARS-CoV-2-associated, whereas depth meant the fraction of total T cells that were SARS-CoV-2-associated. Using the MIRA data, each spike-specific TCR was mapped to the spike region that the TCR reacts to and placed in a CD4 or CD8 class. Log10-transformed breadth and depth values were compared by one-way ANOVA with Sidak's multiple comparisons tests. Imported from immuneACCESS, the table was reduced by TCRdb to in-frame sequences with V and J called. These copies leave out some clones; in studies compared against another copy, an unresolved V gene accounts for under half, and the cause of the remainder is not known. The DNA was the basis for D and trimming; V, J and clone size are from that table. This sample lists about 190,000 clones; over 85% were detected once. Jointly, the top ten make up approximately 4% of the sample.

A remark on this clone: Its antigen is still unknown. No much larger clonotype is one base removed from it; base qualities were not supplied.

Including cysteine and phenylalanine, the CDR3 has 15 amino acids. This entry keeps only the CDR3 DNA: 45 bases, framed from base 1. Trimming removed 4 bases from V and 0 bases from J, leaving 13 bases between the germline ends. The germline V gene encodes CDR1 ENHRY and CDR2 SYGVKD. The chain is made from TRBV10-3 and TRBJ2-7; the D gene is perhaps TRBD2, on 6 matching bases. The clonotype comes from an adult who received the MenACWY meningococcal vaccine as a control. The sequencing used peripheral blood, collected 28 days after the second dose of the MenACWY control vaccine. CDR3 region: CAISAASGLSYEQYF. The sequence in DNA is TGTGCCATCAGTGCCGCCTCGGGACTCTCCTACGAGCAGTACTTC.